The following is a T cell receptor (beta chain) sequence with its context. Its antigen is currently not known. Read data end 3 residues before the CDR3 end; the end is taken from the germline J gene. This record belongs to a study of T cell clonality in common variable immunodeficiency (dated by TCRdb to 2013 to 2016). Results and caveats for the whole study, not just this receptor: Differences among patients in the CVID cohort limited the correlations between repertoire features and clinical complications. The authors noted that sequencing repertoires of T cell subpopulations would be needed to clarify what caused the increased clonality in CVID. Compared with healthy controls, CVID subjects showed increased TCRbeta clonality (t-test p = 0.018), a feature most characteristic of about a third of subjects. CVID subjects shared fewer TCRbeta clones with each other than healthy controls did (p < 0.0001). Reportedly, TCRbeta sequences from CVID had fewer deletions and N-nucleotide insertions, and highly modified clones with 13 or more V deletions were absent from CVID. Even though DNA input was equal, the average per sample came to 75,000 to 95,000 unique sequences for controls compared with 25,000 to 40,000 for CVID samples.

Standard criteria, namely reduction of serum IgG, IgA and/or IgM below the normal range together with specific antibody deficiency, were applied for the diagnosis of CVID. The CVID group comprised some 44 subjects, approximately 15 female and around 30 male, aged roughly 8 to 64 years with a mean age of 40. Predominantly Caucasian heritage was noted among both the CVID patients and the healthy controls. Replacement immunoglobulin therapy had been administered to all CVID subjects for at least one year at the time of study participation. No CVID subject was ill or taking immunomodulatory or immunosuppressive medication when blood was collected. From each donor, roughly 5 to 8.5 ml of heparinized peripheral whole blood was collected. Genomic DNA from adults with common variable immune deficiency (CVID) and from healthy adult controls was the source for sequencing TCRbeta CDR3 repertoires. Diluted blood was density-centrifuged over Hypaque 1077 or Ficoll-Paque to isolate peripheral blood mononuclear cells. Genomic DNA was obtained from unsorted mononuclear cells using either Qiagen column purification or a centrifugation-based method.

Relative to germline, V is missing 5 bases and J is missing 1 base, with 8 bases of the junction outside any gene match. CDR1 LNHDA and CDR2 SQIVND are derived from the germline V gene (reference sequence). From cysteine to phenylalanine, the CDR3 is 16 amino acids long. The DNA covers only part of the CDR3, 39 bases in frame from base 1. Equivalent amounts of genomic DNA from CVID and control samples were used as sequencing input. For every sample, a 60 bp segment covering the rearranged TCRbeta CDR3 region was amplified and then sequenced. The immunoSEQ assay, a bias-corrected multiplex PCR with high-throughput sequencing, was employed for TCRbeta amplification. Per the authors' processing: Every unique nucleotide sequence was considered a clone and was annotated with V, D and J genes, copy number and frequency. Sequences were labeled productive if in frame, and non-productive if out of frame or containing stop codons. As previously described, clonality was calculated on the basis of Shannon's entropy. The predicted amino acid sequences of productive clones were used to derive the mean CDR3 Kyte-Doolittle hydropathy. Using the R hclust function, scaled V gene usage was clustered hierarchically with Manhattan distance and complete linkage. To assess clone sharing by CDR3 amino acid sequence, 12 repertoires per group were resampled over 100 rounds. The repertoires were searched for some 70 published EBV-specific TCRbeta sequences and fewer than 250 published CMV-specific TCRbeta sequences. A couple of CVID samples yielding fewer than 10,000 sequences were excluded from analysis, leaving over 35 CVID repertoires. Here the immuneACCESS table is served through TCRdb, limited to in-frame sequences with V and J called. Missing clones are a known gap in these copies; in checked studies unresolved V genes cover under half, and the rest lacks a known reason. That table is the source of V, J and clone size, and D and trimming were worked out from the DNA. This sample has about 19,000 clones, none of them a singleton. The ten largest clones represent under 30% of the sample.

The receptor was derived from a human donor with common variable immunodeficiency. Sequenced sample: peripheral blood mononuclear cells. The chain uses TRBV19 and TRBJ1-3, with 7 middle bases fitting TRBD1. CDR3 reads: CASSQPTGRSGNTIYF. The CDR3 bases that were read are TGTGCCAGTAGTCAACCGACAGGGCGATCTGGAAACACC.